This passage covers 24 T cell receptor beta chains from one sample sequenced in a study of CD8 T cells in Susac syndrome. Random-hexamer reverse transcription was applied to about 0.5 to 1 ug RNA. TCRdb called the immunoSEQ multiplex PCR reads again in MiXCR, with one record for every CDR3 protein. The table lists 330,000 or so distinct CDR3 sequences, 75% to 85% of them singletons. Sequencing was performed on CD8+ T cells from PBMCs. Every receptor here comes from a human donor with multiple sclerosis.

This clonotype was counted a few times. CDR3 DNA sequence: TGTGCCAGCAGTTTATACAGGGGCAATCAGCCCCAGCATTTT. Amino acid sequence: CASSLYRGNQPQHF. The rearrangement uses TRBV28 and TRBJ1-5, with D perhaps TRBD1 (6 bases). This CDR3 comprises 14 residues. Germline CDR1 reads MDHEN; CDR2 reads SYDVKM. Trimming removed 1 base at V and 2 bases at J, with 6 bases between.

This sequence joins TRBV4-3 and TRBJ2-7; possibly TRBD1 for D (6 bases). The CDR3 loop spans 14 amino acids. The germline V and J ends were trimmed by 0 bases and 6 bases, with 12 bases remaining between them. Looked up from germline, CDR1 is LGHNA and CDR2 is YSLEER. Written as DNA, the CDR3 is TGCGCCAGCAGCCAAGACAGGGGCCCCGGCGAGCAGTACTTC. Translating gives CASSQDRGPGEQYF.

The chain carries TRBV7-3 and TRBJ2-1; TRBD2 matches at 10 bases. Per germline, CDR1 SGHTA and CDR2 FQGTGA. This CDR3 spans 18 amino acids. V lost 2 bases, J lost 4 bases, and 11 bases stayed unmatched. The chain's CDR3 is CASSLWASGRPAYNEQFF. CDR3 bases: TGTGCCAGCAGCTTATGGGCTAGCGGGAGACCCGCTTACAATGAGCAGTTCTTC.

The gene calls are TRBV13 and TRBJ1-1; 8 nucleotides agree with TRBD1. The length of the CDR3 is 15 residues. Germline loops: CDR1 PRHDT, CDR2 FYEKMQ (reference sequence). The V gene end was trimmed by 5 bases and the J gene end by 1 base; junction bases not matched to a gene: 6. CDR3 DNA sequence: TGTGCCAGCAGCCGGACAGGGCTCGGGAACACTGAAGCTTTCTTT. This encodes CASSRTGLGNTEAFF.

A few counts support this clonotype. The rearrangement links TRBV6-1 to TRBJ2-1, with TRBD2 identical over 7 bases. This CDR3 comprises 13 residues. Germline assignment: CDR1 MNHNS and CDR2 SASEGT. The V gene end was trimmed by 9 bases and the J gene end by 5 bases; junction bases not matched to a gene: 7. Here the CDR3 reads CARKRGLNNEQFF. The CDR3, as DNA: TGTGCCAGGAAGCGGGGACTAAACAATGAGCAGTTCTTC.

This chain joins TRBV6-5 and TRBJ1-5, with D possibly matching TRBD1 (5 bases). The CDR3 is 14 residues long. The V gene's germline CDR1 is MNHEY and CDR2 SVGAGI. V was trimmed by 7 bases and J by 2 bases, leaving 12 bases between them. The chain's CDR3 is CASTLGGGNQPQHF. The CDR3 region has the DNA TGTGCCAGCACCCTGGGGGGGGGCAATCAGCCCCAGCATTTT.

CDR3 nucleotides: TGTGCCAGCAGCCCCGAACAGGGGGGGCCGACAGATACGCAGTATTTT. Amino acids: CASSPEQGGPTDTQYF. This chain connects TRBV7-9 to TRBJ2-3; D possibly corresponds to TRBD1 (8 bases). Germline V gene data show CDR1 as SEHNR and CDR2 as FQNEAQ (reference sequence). V was shortened by 5 bases and J by 3 bases, with 18 bases between the two germline ends. The length of the CDR3 is 16 residues. Filled out from reference TRBV7-9 and TRBJ2-3, the complete variable domain reads DTGVSQNPRHKITKRGQNVTFRCDPISEHNRLYWYRQTLGQGPEFLTYFQNEAQLEKSRLLSDRFSAERPKGSFSTLEIQRTEQGDSAMYLCASSPEQGGPTDTQYFGPGTRLTVL.

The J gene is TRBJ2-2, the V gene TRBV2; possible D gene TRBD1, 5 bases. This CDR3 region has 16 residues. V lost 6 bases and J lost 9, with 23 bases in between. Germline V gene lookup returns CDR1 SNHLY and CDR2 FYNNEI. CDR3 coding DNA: TGTGCCAGCAGGACCTACAGGCACCCAGGTCCCCGGGAGCTGTTTTTT. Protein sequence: CASRTYRHPGPRELFF.

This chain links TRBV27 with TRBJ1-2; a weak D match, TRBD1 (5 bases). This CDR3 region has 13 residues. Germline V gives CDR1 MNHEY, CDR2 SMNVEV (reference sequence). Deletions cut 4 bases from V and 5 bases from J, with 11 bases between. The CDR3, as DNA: TGTGCCAGCAGTTCGTTTGGGGGTTATGGCTACACCTTC. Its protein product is CASSSFGGYGYTF.

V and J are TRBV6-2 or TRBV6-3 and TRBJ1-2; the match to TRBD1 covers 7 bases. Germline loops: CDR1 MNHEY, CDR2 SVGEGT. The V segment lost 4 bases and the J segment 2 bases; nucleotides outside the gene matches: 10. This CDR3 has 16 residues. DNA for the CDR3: TGTGCCAGCAGTTCGGGTCACCCGGGACAGAACTATGGCTACACCTTC. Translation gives CASSSGHPGQNYGYTF.

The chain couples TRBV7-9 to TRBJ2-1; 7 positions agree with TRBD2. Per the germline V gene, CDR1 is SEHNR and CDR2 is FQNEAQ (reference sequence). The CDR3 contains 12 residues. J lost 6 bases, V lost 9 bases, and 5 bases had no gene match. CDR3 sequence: CASMREINEQFF. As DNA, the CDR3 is TGTGCCAGTATGCGGGAGATCAATGAGCAGTTCTTC.

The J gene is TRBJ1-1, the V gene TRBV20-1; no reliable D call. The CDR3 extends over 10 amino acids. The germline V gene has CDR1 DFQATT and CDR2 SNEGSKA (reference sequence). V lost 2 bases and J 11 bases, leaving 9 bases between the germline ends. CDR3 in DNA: TGCAGTGCTAGAAAAGAGGAGGCTTTCTTT. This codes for CSARKEEAFF.

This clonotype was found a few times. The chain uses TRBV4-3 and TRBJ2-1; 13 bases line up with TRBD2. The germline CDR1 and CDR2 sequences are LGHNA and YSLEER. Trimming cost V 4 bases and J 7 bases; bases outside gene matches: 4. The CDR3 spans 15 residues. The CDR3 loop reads CASSRILAGGNEQFF. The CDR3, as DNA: TGCGCCAGCAGCCGCATACTAGCGGGAGGGAATGAGCAGTTCTTC.

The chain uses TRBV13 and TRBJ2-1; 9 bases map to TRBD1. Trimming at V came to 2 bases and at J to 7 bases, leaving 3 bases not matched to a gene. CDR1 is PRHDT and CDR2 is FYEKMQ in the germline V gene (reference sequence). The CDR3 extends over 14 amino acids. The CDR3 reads CASSLWDRENEQFF. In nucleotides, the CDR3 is TGTGCCAGCAGCTTATGGGACAGGGAGAATGAGCAGTTCTTC.

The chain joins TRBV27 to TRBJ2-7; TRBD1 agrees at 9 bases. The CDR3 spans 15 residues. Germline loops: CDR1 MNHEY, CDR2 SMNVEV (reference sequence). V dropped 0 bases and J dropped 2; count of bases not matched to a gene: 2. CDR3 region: CASSLSGTGPYEQYF. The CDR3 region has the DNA TGTGCCAGCAGTTTATCGGGGACAGGGCCCTACGAGCAGTACTTC.

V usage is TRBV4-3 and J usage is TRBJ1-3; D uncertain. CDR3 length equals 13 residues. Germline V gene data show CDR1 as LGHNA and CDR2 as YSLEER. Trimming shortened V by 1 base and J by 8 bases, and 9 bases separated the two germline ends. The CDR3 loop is CASSQVGRDTIYF. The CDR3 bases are TGCGCCAGCAGCCAAGTGGGTAGGGACACCATATATTTT.

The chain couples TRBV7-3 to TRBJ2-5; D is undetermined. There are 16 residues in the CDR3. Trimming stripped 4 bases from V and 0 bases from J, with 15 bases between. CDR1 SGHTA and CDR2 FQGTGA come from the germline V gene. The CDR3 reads CASSSLIRLYQETQYF. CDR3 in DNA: TGTGCCAGCAGCTCGCTCATAAGGTTGTACCAAGAGACCCAGTACTTC.

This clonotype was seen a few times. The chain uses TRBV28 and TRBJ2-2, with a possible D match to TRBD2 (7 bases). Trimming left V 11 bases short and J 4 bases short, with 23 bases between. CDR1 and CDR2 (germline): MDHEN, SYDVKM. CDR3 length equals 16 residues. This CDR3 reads CAVFRVARGGTGELFF. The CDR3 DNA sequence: TGTGCCGTATTCAGGGTCGCGAGGGGGGGCACCGGGGAGCTGTTTTTT.

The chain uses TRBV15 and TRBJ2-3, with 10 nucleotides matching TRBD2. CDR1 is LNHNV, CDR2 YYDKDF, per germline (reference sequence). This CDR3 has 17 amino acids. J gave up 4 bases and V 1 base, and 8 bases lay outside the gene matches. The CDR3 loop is CATSRVPSGSKADTQYF. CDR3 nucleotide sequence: TGTGCCACCAGCAGAGTCCCTAGCGGGAGCAAGGCAGATACGCAGTATTTT.

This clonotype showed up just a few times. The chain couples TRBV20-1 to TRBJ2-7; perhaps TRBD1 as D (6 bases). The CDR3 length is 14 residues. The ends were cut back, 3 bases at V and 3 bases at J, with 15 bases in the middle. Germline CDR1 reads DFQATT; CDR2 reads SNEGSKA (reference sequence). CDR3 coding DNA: TGCAGTGCTAGGTCGCCCGGCAGGGGCTACGAGCAGTACTTC. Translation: CSARSPGRGYEQYF.

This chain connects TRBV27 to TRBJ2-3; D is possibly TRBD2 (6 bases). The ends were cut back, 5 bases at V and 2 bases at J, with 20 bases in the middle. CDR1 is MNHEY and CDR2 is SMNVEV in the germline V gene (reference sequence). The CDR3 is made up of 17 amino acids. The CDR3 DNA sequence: TGTGCCAGCAGTCCACGGGCTAGCGTTCAGTACACAGATACGCAGTATTTT. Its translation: CASSPRASVQYTDTQYF.

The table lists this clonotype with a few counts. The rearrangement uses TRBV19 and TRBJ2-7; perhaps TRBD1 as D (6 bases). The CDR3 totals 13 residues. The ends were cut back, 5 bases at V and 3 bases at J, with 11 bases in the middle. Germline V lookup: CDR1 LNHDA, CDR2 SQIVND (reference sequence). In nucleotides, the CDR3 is TGTGCCAGTAGTCTCCGGACAGACTACGAGCAGTACTTC. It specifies CASSLRTDYEQYF.

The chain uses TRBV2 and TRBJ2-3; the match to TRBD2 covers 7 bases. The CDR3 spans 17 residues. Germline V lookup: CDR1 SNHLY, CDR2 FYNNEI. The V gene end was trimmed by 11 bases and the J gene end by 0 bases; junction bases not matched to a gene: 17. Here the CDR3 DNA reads TGTGCCTCACCCCGGGACTACCTTCCGTCTAGCACAGATACGCAGTATTTT. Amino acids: CASPRDYLPSSTDTQYF.

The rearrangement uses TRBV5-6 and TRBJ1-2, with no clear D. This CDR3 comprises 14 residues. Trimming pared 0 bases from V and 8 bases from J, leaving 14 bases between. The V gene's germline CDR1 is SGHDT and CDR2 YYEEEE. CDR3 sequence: CASSLESRRWGYTF. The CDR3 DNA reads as TGTGCCAGCAGCTTGGAAAGCCGTCGGTGGGGCTACACCTTC.